These 12 T cell receptor beta chains originate from one sample sequenced in a study of cytotoxic CD8 clonotypes in ibrutinib-treated CLL. Sequenced by immunoSEQ multiplex PCR; TCRdb stores in-frame clones only, minus some. Seen here are tens of thousands of clones, over 70% observed once, and the top ten hold approximately 24%. The sample was PBMCs, taken before ibrutinib treatment. Receptor source: a human donor with chronic lymphocytic leukemia.

This clone came up a few times. This chain uses TRBV19 with TRBJ2-7; no definite D call. Per germline, CDR1 LNHDA and CDR2 SQIVND (reference sequence). The CDR3 consists of 12 residues. Trimming pared 0 bases from V and 3 bases from J, leaving 3 bases between. CDR3 residues: CASSIEGYEQYF. The CDR3 bases are TGTGCCAGTAGTATAGAAGGCTACGAGCAGTACTTC.

The V call is TRBV6-7, the J call TRBJ2-7; 8 bases map to TRBD2. TRBV6-7 is sorted into the ORF group, with uncertain function. This CDR3 comprises 16 residues. The trim removed 4 bases at V and 4 bases at J, leaving 12 bases unmatched. The CDR3: CASSSRTSGDYYEQYF. The CDR3 nucleotides are TGTGCCAGCAGTTCGAGAACTAGCGGAGATTATTACGAGCAGTACTTC.

The chain couples TRBV2 to TRBJ2-2; weak D call: TRBD2 (5 bases). The CDR3 extends over 13 amino acids. The V end lost 11 bases, the J end lost 1 base, and 11 bases lay between the germline ends. The germline CDR1 and CDR2 sequences are SNHLY and FYNNEI. The CDR3 nucleotides are TGTGCCTGCCGGGGTCGGAACACCGGGGAGCTGTTTTTT. Translation: CACRGRNTGELFF.

J is TRBJ2-5 and V is TRBV28; D unclear. The germline V and J ends were trimmed by 3 bases and 2 bases, with 7 bases remaining between them. CDR3 length: 13 amino acids. Germline V lookup: CDR1 MDHEN, CDR2 SYDVKM. The CDR3 DNA is TGTGCCAGCAGTTTCAGGCAGCAAGAGACCCAGTACTTC. It translates to CASSFRQQETQYF.

The chain uses TRBV7-9 and TRBJ2-2; 7 bases match TRBD2. CDR3 length: 14 amino acids. V dropped 5 bases and J dropped 5; count of bases not matched to a gene: 5. Germline V gene data show CDR1 as SEHNR and CDR2 as FQNEAQ (reference sequence). The CDR3 reads CASSPTSATGELFF. CDR3 DNA: TGTGCCAGCAGCCCTACTAGCGCGACCGGGGAGCTGTTTTTT.

This sequence joins TRBV7-9 and TRBJ1-5; D is perhaps TRBD1 (6 bases). Germline CDR1 and CDR2: SEHNR and FQNEAQ (reference sequence). Trimming shortened V by 0 bases and J by 1 base, and 10 bases separated the two germline ends. This CDR3 is 16 amino acids long. CDR3 sequence reads: CASSLARGASNQPQHF. CDR3 sequence (DNA): TGTGCCAGCAGCTTAGCTCGGGGGGCCAGCAATCAGCCCCAGCATTTT. Supplemented by reference TRBV7-9 and TRBJ1-5, the full variable domain reads DTGVSQNPRHKITKRGQNVTFRCDPISEHNRLYWYRQTLGQGPEFLTYFQNEAQLEKSRLLSDRFSAERPKGSFSTLEIQRTEQGDSAMYLCASSLARGASNQPQHFGDGTRLSIL.

The rearrangement joins TRBV9 to TRBJ1-3; tentative D call: TRBD1 (5 bases). The germline V gene has CDR1 SGDLS and CDR2 YYNGEE. Trimming cost V 0 bases and J 0 bases, with 10 bases left between them. The CDR3 is 16 residues long. The chain's CDR3 is CASSVALGPSGNTIYF. Written as DNA, the CDR3 is TGTGCCAGCAGCGTAGCTCTGGGGCCCTCTGGAAACACCATATATTTT.

This clone is a singleton in its sample. The chain couples TRBV18 to TRBJ2-5; D is ambiguous. The CDR3 contains 12 residues. The V gene lost 7 bases and the J gene lost 1 base, with 7 bases spanning the gap. Germline V gives CDR1 KGHSH, CDR2 LQKENI. CDR3 DNA: TGTGCCAGCTATGGTGTCCAAGAGACCCAGTACTTC. This gives the protein CASYGVQETQYF.

This chain links TRBV7-9 with TRBJ2-1; TRBD1 matches 7 bases. The CDR3 has 15 residues. The germline V gene has CDR1 SEHNR and CDR2 FQNEAQ (reference sequence). The ends lost 3 bases at V and 6 bases at J; junction bases unmatched: 8. The CDR3 loop is CASSLSGTVGNEQFF. CDR3 DNA sequence: TGTGCCAGCAGCTTGTCCGGGACAGTGGGCAATGAGCAGTTCTTC.

The J gene is TRBJ1-5, the V gene TRBV28; 8 bases line up with TRBD1. The V segment lost 5 bases and the J segment 3 bases; nucleotides outside the gene matches: 18. Germline loops: CDR1 MDHEN, CDR2 SYDVKM. This CDR3 is 19 amino acids long. As DNA, the CDR3 is TGTGCCAGCAGTGCCCAACCCACCTGGCTGGACAGGGACAATCAGCCCCAGCATTTT. Its protein is CASSAQPTWLDRDNQPQHF.

The chain employs TRBV7-9 and TRBJ1-1; a weak D match, TRBD1 (6 bases). The CDR3 contains 13 residues. The V end was cut by 7 bases, the J end by 3 bases, with 12 bases between. Looked up from germline, CDR1 is SEHNR and CDR2 is FQNEAQ (reference sequence). The CDR3 sequence: CASNDRFDTEAFF. The CDR3 region has the DNA TGTGCCAGCAACGACAGGTTCGACACTGAAGCTTTCTTT.

The chain joins TRBV23-1 to TRBJ1-4, with a possible D match to TRBD1 (6 bases). Being an ORF, TRBV23-1 has a function that is uncertain. V lost 0 bases and J 0 bases, leaving 20 bases between the germline ends. There are 20 residues in the CDR3. The CDR3 protein is CASSQSGQGIHTATNEKLFF. The CDR3, as DNA: TGCGCCAGCAGTCAATCGGGTCAGGGGATACATACCGCAACTAATGAAAAACTGTTTTTT.